The 22 T cell receptor beta chains below come from one sample, sequenced in a study of vaccination and CD4 T cells after COVID-19. These TCRs are of unknown antigen specificity. Sequencing of the DNA from cultured CD4+ T cells was carried out with the Oncomine TCR Beta short-read assay. TCRdb used MiXCR to reprocess the PCR reads, holding one entry per CDR3 protein. The top ten clones hold over 12% of a sample with some 13,000 distinct CDR3 sequences, about 40% of them seen once. Treatment specified: approximately 9-day PBMC culture with coronavirus spike peptide pools or control peptides (ViraFEST assay). Sequencing was carried out using CD4+ T cells from blood, cultured in vitro. The receptors derive from a human donor who had recovered from COVID-19.

This clonotype was observed a handful of times. This chain uses TRBV10-1 with TRBJ1-6; TRBD1 might be the D (5 bases). CDR3 size: 13 residues. Germline V lookup: CDR1 WNHNN, CDR2 SYGVQD (reference sequence). Trimming pared 5 bases from V and 9 bases from J, leaving 11 bases between. CDR3: CASSQGFASPLHF. CDR3 nucleotides: TGCGCCAGCAGTCAGGGTTTTGCTTCACCCCTCCACTTT.

The chain is built from TRBV7-2 and TRBJ1-1; D possibly corresponds to TRBD1 (6 bases). Trimming pared 5 bases from V and 5 bases from J, leaving 12 bases between. CDR3 length equals 13 residues. From germline, CDR1 is SGHTA and CDR2 FQGNSA. CDR3 amino acids: CASSLGTSTEAFF. The DNA of the CDR3 is TGTGCCAGCAGCCTGGGGACATCAACTGAAGCTTTCTTT.

This chain links TRBV29-1 with TRBJ1-6; D not resolved. The V gene's germline CDR1 is SQVTM and CDR2 ANQGSEA. Trimming took 5 bases from V and 0 from J, leaving 8 bases between them. The CDR3 has 14 amino acids. DNA of the CDR3: TGCAGCGTTAAACCAGGCTCCTATAATTCACCCCTCCACTTT. Translation: CSVKPGSYNSPLHF.

This clonotype was picked up a small number of times. V and J are TRBV20-1 and TRBJ2-3; D may be TRBD2 (5 bases). The CDR3 runs 16 residues. The germline V and J ends were trimmed by 6 bases and 2 bases, with 21 bases remaining between them. CDR1 is DFQATT, CDR2 SNEGSKA, per germline (reference sequence). CDR3 protein: CSALPPISANTDTQYF. In DNA, the CDR3 is TGCAGTGCCCTCCCGCCCATTAGCGCGAACACAGATACGCAGTATTTT.

The chain employs TRBV6-2 or TRBV6-3 and TRBJ2-1, with a possible D match to TRBD2 (7 bases). In germline, CDR1 is MNHEY, CDR2 SVGEGT. The V and J ends lost 0 bases and 9 bases respectively, with 18 bases between them. This CDR3 is 16 amino acids long. CDR3 coding DNA: TGTGCCAGCAGTTACTCGGTGGGGGGGGCCATGAGTGAGCAGTTCTTC. Translating it yields CASSYSVGGAMSEQFF.

This clonotype occurred a few times. The V and J genes are TRBV18 and TRBJ2-2; a weak D match, TRBD2 (6 bases). The CDR3 consists of 12 residues. The germline V gene has CDR1 KGHSH and CDR2 LQKENI. Trimming removed 3 bases from V and 10 bases from J, with 9 bases in between. CDR3: CASSPLAQELFF. In DNA form, the CDR3 reads TGTGCCAGCTCACCTCTAGCGCAGGAGCTGTTTTTT.

Concerning this clonotype: One junction end does not reproduce the germline sequence, and a read error may be involved. The chain carries TRBV12-3 or TRBV12-4 and TRBJ1-3, with TRBD1 as a possible D gene (6 bases). This CDR3 has 19 residues. This chain's CDR3 is CASIFGAGSRVLGGTTIYF. The CDR3 DNA sequence: TGTGCCAGCATCTTTGGGGCAGGCAGTCGTGTTTTAGGGGGAACCACCATATATTTT.

The V and J genes are TRBV5-1 and TRBJ2-7, with 9 positions matching TRBD2. V dropped 0 bases and J dropped 4; count of bases not matched to a gene: 5. The CDR3 covers 15 residues. Germline V gives CDR1 SGHRS, CDR2 YFSETQ. The chain's CDR3 is CASSLDAGGPYEQYF. DNA of the CDR3: TGCGCCAGCAGCTTGGACGCGGGGGGGCCGTACGAGCAGTACTTC.

This clonotype was seen more than once but under ten times. The gene calls are TRBV7-9 and TRBJ2-7; weak D call: TRBD1 (6 bases). Germline CDR1 is SEHNR and CDR2 is FQNEAQ (reference sequence). The CDR3 has 17 amino acids. V lost 5 bases and J lost 1, with 21 bases in between. CDR3 protein: CASSPRTGTRKSYEQYF. For the CDR3, the DNA is TGTGCCAGCAGCCCTCGAACCGGGACAAGGAAATCCTACGAGCAGTACTTC.

V usage is TRBV3-1 and J usage is TRBJ1-2; D gene ambiguous. Germline V gene lookup returns CDR1 LGHDT and CDR2 YNNKEL (reference sequence). Trimming stripped 1 base from V and 4 bases from J, with 10 bases between. The CDR3 runs to 14 residues. The CDR3 DNA follows: TGTGCCAGCAGCCAAGCAGTGGCAGCCTATGGCTACACCTTC. Amino acid sequence: CASSQAVAAYGYTF.

This rearrangement joins TRBV12-3 or TRBV12-4 to TRBJ1-3; D gene uncertain. V shed 3 bases and J shed 0 bases, with 18 bases lying between them. The CDR3 sequence is 18 residues long. CDR3 sequence: CASSFKGPALSSGNTIYF. DNA for the CDR3: TGTGCCAGCAGTTTTAAAGGGCCTGCCCTGAGCTCTGGAAACACCATATATTTT.

There are a few counts of this clonotype. This chain links TRBV5-1 with TRBJ1-6; a weak D match, TRBD1 (5 bases). With 7 bases removed from V and 9 bases from J, the gap between germline ends came to 23 bases. Germline assignment: CDR1 SGHRS and CDR2 YFSETQ. The CDR3 covers 16 residues. CDR3 nucleotide sequence: TGCGCCAGCCGAATAACACTACAGTCACAGGCTTCACCCCTCCACTTT. Its translation is CASRITLQSQASPLHF.

V and J are TRBV18 and TRBJ2-3; D gene uncertain. The length of the CDR3 is 14 residues. Germline CDR1 reads KGHSH; CDR2 reads LQKENI. With 3 bases removed from V and 0 bases from J, the gap between germline ends came to 7 bases. CDR3 DNA sequence: TGTGCCAGCTCACCGACCGCTAGCACAGATACGCAGTATTTT. Amino acids: CASSPTASTDTQYF. The full variable domain, with the rest looked up from reference TRBV18 and TRBJ2-3, is NAGVMQNPRHLVRRRGQEARLRCSPMKGHSHVYWYRQLPEEGLKFMVYLQKENIIDESGMPKERFSAEFPKEGPSILRIQQVVRGDSAAYFCASSPTASTDTQYFGPGTRLTVL.

The gene calls are TRBV20-1 and TRBJ1-3; no definite D call. The germline V gene encodes CDR1 DFQATT and CDR2 SNEGSKA (reference sequence). The V end was cut by 3 bases, the J end by 2 bases, with 2 bases between. This CDR3 is built from 11 residues. DNA of the CDR3: TGCAGTGCTAGTCCTGGAAACACCATATATTTT. This gives the protein CSASPGNTIYF.

The CDR3 DNA follows: TGTGCCAGCACGGGACTCCGAGGGTTTGGGACCTACAATGAGCAGTTCTTC. Its protein is CASTGLRGFGTYNEQFF. The V call is TRBV6-2 or TRBV6-3, the J call TRBJ2-1; tentative D call: TRBD2 (6 bases). There are 17 residues in the CDR3. Germline values: CDR1 MNHEY, CDR2 SVGEGT. Trimming pared 7 bases from V and 2 bases from J, leaving 21 bases between.

This clonotype has only a few counts. The chain has TRBV11-3 and TRBJ2-5; no clear D gene. Germline loops: CDR1 SGHNT, CDR2 YENEEA. The CDR3 spans 12 residues. V lost 5 bases and J 5 bases, leaving 9 bases between the germline ends. The CDR3 spells CASSPNGETQYF. The CDR3 DNA reads TGTGCCAGCAGCCCAAACGGGGAGACCCAGTACTTC.

The V gene is TRBV4-1, the J gene TRBJ2-2, with D possibly being TRBD1 or TRBD2 (6 bases each). Germline CDR1 MGHRA, CDR2 YSYEKL. CDR3 length: 16 amino acids. V was pared by 0 bases and J by 5 bases, with 13 bases between. CDR3 region: CASSQEGGTRTGELFF. DNA of the CDR3: TGCGCCAGCAGCCAAGAAGGGGGGACTCGGACCGGGGAGCTGTTTTTT.

The chain couples TRBV6-5 to TRBJ1-2; TRBD1 matches at 9 bases. The V and J ends lost 4 bases and 7 bases, in that order; junction bases with no gene match: 4. Germline values: CDR1 MNHEY, CDR2 SVGAGI. The CDR3 runs 13 residues. For the CDR3, the DNA is TGTGCCAGCAGTTTTACAGGGGGCCTTGGCTACACCTTC. Translation gives CASSFTGGLGYTF.

The chain is built from TRBV11-1 and TRBJ2-7; the D gene is possibly TRBD1 (6 bases). Germline-derived CDR1 and CDR2 are SGHAT and FQDESV (reference sequence). This CDR3 is 16 amino acids long. Trimming took 1 base from V and 0 from J, leaving 13 bases between them. CDR3: CASSLDTGHYSYEQYF. As DNA, the CDR3 is TGTGCCAGCAGCTTAGACACGGGACATTACTCCTACGAGCAGTACTTC.

The chain carries TRBV24-1 and TRBJ2-5, with 8 bases matching TRBD1. With V trimmed by 9 bases and J by 2 bases, 4 bases remained unmatched. Germline-derived CDR1 and CDR2 are KGHDR and SFDVKD. CDR3 length: 13 amino acids. The CDR3 bases are TGTGCCACCGGGACAGGCCAACAAGAGACCCAGTACTTC. This translates into CATGTGQQETQYF.

The V call is TRBV27, the J call TRBJ1-2; 12 nucleotides agree with TRBD1. With 6 bases clipped from V and 7 bases from J, the junction kept 6 bases outside the gene matches. The CDR3 loop spans 14 amino acids. CDR1 and CDR2 from the germline V gene are MNHEY and SMNVEV (reference sequence). The DNA for the CDR3 is TGTGCCAGCAGCCGAAGGGACAGGGGGCTTGGCTACACCTTC. It codes for CASSRRDRGLGYTF.

This clonotype turned up a few times. The CDR3 region has the DNA TGTGCCAGCAGCATCGGATGGGATACGCAGTATTTT. Translation: CASSIGWDTQYF. The chain links TRBV11-3 to TRBJ2-3; D call uncertain. From germline, CDR1 is SGHNT and CDR2 YENEEA. This CDR3 is built from 12 residues. With 5 bases removed from V and 6 bases from J, the gap between germline ends came to 9 bases.